The rows below give T cell receptor beta chains drawn from one sample of a study of blood T cell repertoires in COVID-19. Assay: immunoSEQ multiplex PCR; the TCRdb copy retains only in-frame clones and omits some. The sample lists 120,000 to 150,000 clones; around 82% were seen once. The sequenced material came from peripheral blood. The source is a man in his sixties with active or convalescent COVID-19. Each CDR3 is given with its conserved first and last residue. The D gene is left open where the match is weak. A row's size may be missing; if present it is once, few, many or a size class.

V	D	length	size	J	DNA	CDR3
TRBV27	-	15	-	TRBJ1-5	TGTGCCAGCAAGATGATCTCCGGGGGGGGTCAGCCCCAGCATTTT	CASKMISGGGQPQHF
TRBV7-6	TRBD2	17	once	TRBJ2-1	TGTGCCAGCAGCTTAGGGAGGACTAGCGGGTCCTACAATGAGCAGTTCTTC	CASSLGRTSGSYNEQFF
TRBV11-2	-	14	once	TRBJ2-7	TGTGCCAGCAGCTTCCGGGAGAACCTATCCGAGCAGTACTTC	CASSFRENLSEQYF
TRBV5-6	-	16	-	TRBJ1-5	TGTGCCAGCAGCGCTACAGGAAGGGTCTCCAATCAGCCCCAGCATTTT	CASSATGRVSNQPQHF
TRBV6-2/TRBV6-3	-	15	few	TRBJ1-2	TGTGCCAGCAGTTTCGATACATCGGGTCGCTATGGCTACACCTTC	CASSFDTSGRYGYTF
TRBV19	TRBD1	15	-	TRBJ2-7	TGTGCCAGTAGCCAGGGGGTCCCCTATTTCTACGAGCAGTACTTC	CASSQGVPYFYEQYF
TRBV6-2/TRBV6-3	-	13	-	TRBJ2-5	TGTGCCAGCAGTTACAGAGCTAGGGAGACCCAGTACTTC	CASSYRARETQYF
TRBV19	-	16	-	TRBJ1-5	TGTGCCAGTAGTGCCCGAGGGCTGTATAGCAATCAGCCCCAGCATTTT	CASSARGLYSNQPQHF
TRBV9	-	15	-	TRBJ1-4	TGTGCCAGCAGCGCCCTTGAGGGAGGGGGAGAAAAACTGTTTTTT	CASSALEGGGEKLFF
TRBV6-5	-	13	few	TRBJ1-2	TGTGCCAGCAGTTACTCTTTAAACTATGGCTACACCTTC	CASSYSLNYGYTF
TRBV5-6	-	15	-	TRBJ2-3	TGTGCCAGCAGCTTGGGTCGCGATTTCACAGATACGCAGTATTTT	CASSLGRDFTDTQYF
TRBV6-1	TRBD1	14	-	TRBJ2-1	TGTGCCAGCAGTGATTGGACAGGGGGCAATGAGCAGTTCTTC	CASSDWTGGNEQFF
TRBV19	-	13	-	TRBJ1-5	TGTGCCAGTAGTTCACTGGGGGGTCAGCCCCAGCATTTT	CASSSLGGQPQHF
TRBV24-1	-	17	-	TRBJ2-2	TGTGCCACCAGTGCCCTAGGACGGACACAGAACACCGGGGAGCTGTTTTTT	CATSALGRTQNTGELFF
TRBV27	TRBD2	15	-	TRBJ2-5	TGTGCCAGCTGCCCTTTAACGGGGGGGGGAGAGACCCAGTACTTC	CASCPLTGGGETQYF
TRBV7-2	TRBD1	14	few	TRBJ1-2	TGTGCCAGCAGGCCGGGACAGTCTAACTATGGCTACACCTTC	CASRPGQSNYGYTF
TRBV14	TRBD1	15	-	TRBJ1-6	TGTGCCAGCAGCCAGACAGGGGGCAAGAATTCACCCCTCCACTTT	CASSQTGGKNSPLHF
TRBV7-3	-	14	once	TRBJ2-6	TGTGCCAGCAGCTTGAGCTCTGGGGCCAACGTCCTGACTTTC	CASSLSSGANVLTF
TRBV2	TRBD2	15	-	TRBJ2-1	TGTGCCAGCAGTGATCGGAGCGGGAGAGACAATGAGCAGTTCTTC	CASSDRSGRDNEQFF
TRBV4-2	-	16	-	TRBJ2-3	TGTGCCAGCAGCCCAAAAACCGGTAAGGGGAAAGATACGCAGTATTTT	CASSPKTGKGKDTQYF
TRBV7-9	TRBD2	17	medium-sized	TRBJ2-1	TGTGCCAGCAGCACGGGACTAGCGGGGACCTCCTACAATGAGCAGTTCTTC	CASSTGLAGTSYNEQFF
TRBV30	TRBD2	16	-	TRBJ2-1	TGTGCCTGGAGTGGTAGCCTAGCGGGAGGGCCGGGTGAGCAGTTCTTC	CAWSGSLAGGPGEQFF
TRBV7-9	-	15	few	TRBJ2-1	TGTGCCAGCAGCTTAGCCACAGCATTTGTCAATGAGCAGTTCTTC	CASSLATAFVNEQFF
TRBV18	TRBD1	15	-	TRBJ2-7	TGTGCCAGCTCACCAAGGGGGCAGGGGGCAGGCGAGCAGTACTTC	CASSPRGQGAGEQYF
TRBV6-5	-	13	-	TRBJ1-6	TGTGCCAGCAGTTCTCACAGGAATTCACCCCTCCACTTT	CASSSHRNSPLHF
TRBV2	TRBD1	14	-	TRBJ1-2	TGTGCCAGCAGCGCCACAGGGGGCGGCTATGGCTACACCTTC	CASSATGGGYGYTF
TRBV5-4	TRBD1	17	-	TRBJ2-2	TGTGCCAGCAGCATGAAACCGGGACAGGGGCGTACCGGGGAGCTGTTTTTT	CASSMKPGQGRTGELFF
TRBV5-5	-	16	-	TRBJ2-7	TGTGCCAGCAGCACTGTTCCCGGCAGGGTCGCCTACGAGCAGTACTTC	CASSTVPGRVAYEQYF
TRBV29-1	TRBD2	14	-	TRBJ2-1	TGCAGCGTCCTAGCGGGAGGGCCCTACAATGAGCAGTTCTTC	CSVLAGGPYNEQFF
TRBV15	-	14	-	TRBJ1-1	TGTGCCACCAGCGTTGGGGGACAGAACACTGAAGCTTTCTTT	CATSVGGQNTEAFF
TRBV2	TRBD1	12	few	TRBJ2-7	TGTGCCAGCAGTGAACAGGGGGTCGAGCAGTACTTC	CASSEQGVEQYF
TRBV9	TRBD1	15	once	TRBJ2-3	TGTGCCAGCAGCGTAGGACAGGGAGACACAGATACGCAGTATTTT	CASSVGQGDTDTQYF
TRBV18	TRBD2	18	-	TRBJ2-5	TGTGCCAGCTCATCACAGGCTAGCGGGTCCTCTAGGGGAGAGACCCAGTACTTC	CASSSQASGSSRGETQYF
TRBV28	TRBD2	17	-	TRBJ2-2	TGTGCCAGCAGTCCGGCCTATAGCGGGAGTACGGGCGGGGAGCTGTTTTTT	CASSPAYSGSTGGELFF
TRBV7-9	-	15	-	TRBJ1-4	TGTGCCAGCAGCCCTCGGACAGCCGATAATGAAAAACTGTTTTTT	CASSPRTADNEKLFF
TRBV5-6	-	16	-	TRBJ2-3	TGTGCCAGCAGCTTGGTTTATTCCGCGTCGTCAGATACGCAGTATTTT	CASSLVYSASSDTQYF
TRBV3-1/TRBV3-2	-	15	-	TRBJ2-7	TGTGCCAGCAGCCAAGATCCAGTCAGCTCCTACGAGCAGTACTTC	CASSQDPVSSYEQYF
TRBV10-3	-	14	-	TRBJ2-3	TGTGCCATCAGTGAGGGACACTCAGCGGATACGCAGTATTTT	CAISEGHSADTQYF
TRBV11-1	-	15	-	TRBJ1-1	TGTGCCAGCAGCCCGGGGGGGCGCGGAGGCACTGAAGCTTTCTTT	CASSPGGRGGTEAFF
TRBV18	-	17	-	TRBJ2-1	TGTGCCAGCTCCGGAGGCTCCTCGGTAAGCTCCTACAATGAGCAGTTCTTC	CASSGGSSVSSYNEQFF
TRBV10-3	-	14	-	TRBJ1-4	TGTGCCATCAGTGAGGACAGCAGGCGGGAAAAACTGTTTTTT	CAISEDSRREKLFF
TRBV3-1/TRBV3-2	TRBD2	17	-	TRBJ2-7	TGTGCCAGCAGCCCTCTTCCCGGGACTAGCGCCGCCTACGAGCAGTACTTC	CASSPLPGTSAAYEQYF